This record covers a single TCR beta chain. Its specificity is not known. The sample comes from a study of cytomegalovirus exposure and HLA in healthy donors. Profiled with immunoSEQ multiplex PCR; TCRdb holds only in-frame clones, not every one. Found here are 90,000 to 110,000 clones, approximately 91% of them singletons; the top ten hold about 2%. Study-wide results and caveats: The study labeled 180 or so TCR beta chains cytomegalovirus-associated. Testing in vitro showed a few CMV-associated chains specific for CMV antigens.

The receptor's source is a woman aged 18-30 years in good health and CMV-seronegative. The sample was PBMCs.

CDR3 sequence reads: CASSSRDEKLFF. CDR3 coding DNA: TGTGCCAGCAGCTCCAGGGATGAAAAACTGTTTTTT. The V call is TRBV11-1, the J call TRBJ1-4; possible D gene TRBD1, 5 bases. The CDR3 covers 12 residues. Germline CDR1 and CDR2: SGHAT and FQDESV (reference sequence). V lost 4 bases to trimming and J lost 6 bases, with 6 bases between them.